These 32 T cell receptor beta chains originate from one sample sequenced in a study of T cells expressing NK-cell markers. TCRdb re-called the 5' RACE reads; one entry per CDR3 protein, DNA not given. The listing records approximately 170,000 distinct CDR3 sequences. The sample was blood T cells: a sorted CD56 or NKG2C T cell subset, CD4+ or CD8+ T cells, or bulk PBMC T cells (not recorded which). The source is a man aged 18-70 years in good health.

The chain couples TRBV12-5 to TRBJ1-2; checking the TCRdb D call of TRBD1 is not possible without DNA. The CDR3 runs 15 residues. Per germline, CDR1 LGHNT and CDR2 FRNRAP. CDR3 region: CASGLPLDKNYGYTF. The whole variable domain, remainder taken from reference TRBV12-5 and TRBJ1-2, is DARVTQTPRHKVTEMGQEVTMRCQPILGHNTVFWYRQTMMQGLELLAYFRNRAPLDDSGMPKDRFSAEMPDATLATLKIQPSEPRDSAVYFCASGLPLDKNYGYTFGSGTRLTVV.

The gene calls are TRBV7-9 and TRBJ2-2; TCRdb's assignment of TRBD2 cannot be checked, as there is no DNA. This CDR3 comprises 16 residues. Germline CDR1 reads SEHNR; CDR2 reads FQNEAQ (reference sequence). The CDR3 loop reads CASSSTLGPGTGELFF.

J is TRBJ1-5 and V is TRBV27. CDR3 length: 13 amino acids. The germline gives CDR1 MNHEY, CDR2 SMNVEV (reference sequence). CDR3 sequence reads: CASSYSRGQPQHF.

The genes are TRBV4-1 and TRBJ1-6; TCRdb calls TRBD1, which cannot be checked without DNA. Germline V gene data show CDR1 as MGHRA and CDR2 as YSYEKL. The CDR3 extends over 15 amino acids. CDR3 loop: CASSQGPGLASPLHF.

The chain carries TRBV24-1 and TRBJ1-2; TCRdb selects TRBD1, and the lack of DNA leaves this call unchecked. This CDR3 region has 15 residues. The germline V gene has CDR1 KGHDR and CDR2 SFDVKD. CDR3 amino acids: CATSDDRGLFYGYTF.

The CDR3 reads CASSFGRDNSPLHF. The chain links TRBV7-2 to TRBJ1-6. The germline gives CDR1 SGHTA, CDR2 FQGNSA. This CDR3 comprises 14 residues. The complete variable domain, with remaining parts taken from reference TRBV7-2 and TRBJ1-6, reads GAGVSQSPSNKVTEKGKDVELRCDPISGHTALYWYRQSLGQGLEFLIYFQGNSAPDKSGLPSDRFSAERTGGSVSTLTIQRTQQEDSAVYLCASSFGRDNSPLHFGNGTRLTVT.

The V and J genes are TRBV7-6 and TRBJ2-3. This CDR3 is built from 14 residues. Germline CDR1 is SGHVS and CDR2 is FNYEAQ. The CDR3 loop reads CASSPRPSADTQYF.

The chain carries TRBV12-3 or TRBV12-4 and TRBJ2-1; TCRdb's D call of TRBD1 is untestable without DNA. This CDR3 has 15 amino acids. CDR3 protein: CATRLGAGGYNEQFF.

The chain recombines TRBV12-5 with TRBJ1-1. The CDR3 sequence is 14 residues long. Germline CDR1 LGHNT, CDR2 FRNRAP. The CDR3: CASVWDRENTEAFF.

V is TRBV27 and J is TRBJ1-4. The CDR3 is 14 amino acids. Germline V gene sequence: CDR1 MNHEY, CDR2 SMNVEV (reference sequence). CDR3 sequence: CASSVGGSNEKLFF.

The chain combines TRBV6-1 with TRBJ2-3; TCRdb designates TRBD1, a call that cannot be tested without DNA. The length of the CDR3 is 15 residues. CDR1 and CDR2 from the germline V gene are MNHNS and SASEGT. The CDR3 protein is CASSARVSGPDTQYF.

This chain joins TRBV11-2 and TRBJ2-2; absent DNA, TCRdb's TRBD2 call cannot be checked. The CDR3 covers 19 residues. CDR1 SGHAT and CDR2 FQNNGV come from the germline V gene. CDR3 amino acids: CASSFFLALAGGVTGELFF.

The V call is TRBV6-1, the J call TRBJ1-6; TCRdb lists TRBD1, though no DNA is available to test this call. The germline V gene has CDR1 MNHNS and CDR2 SASEGT. The CDR3 loop spans 11 amino acids. The CDR3 loop reads CASTSRGPLHF.

The genes are TRBV4-2 and TRBJ1-4; TCRdb selects TRBD1, and the lack of DNA leaves this call unchecked. Per germline, CDR1 LGHNA and CDR2 YNFKEQ. The CDR3 loop spans 19 amino acids. This chain's CDR3 is CASSPDRLRDWRGKEELFF.

This rearrangement joins TRBV29-1 to TRBJ2-1; TCRdb indicates TRBD1, and absent DNA this call remains unverified. From germline, CDR1 is SQVTM and CDR2 ANQGSEA. There are 12 residues in the CDR3. The CDR3 protein is CSVEGRANEQFF.

The chain's CDR3 is CASSLSIGDRGPYEQYF. The J gene is TRBJ2-7, the V gene TRBV27; no DNA is available, so the TRBD1 call from TCRdb remains unchecked. The germline V gene has CDR1 MNHEY and CDR2 SMNVEV (reference sequence). The CDR3 length is 17 residues.

The chain links TRBV1 to TRBJ2-4; TCRdb reports TRBD1, a call that lacks DNA to check it against. TRBV1 is a known pseudogene. This CDR3 has 16 amino acids. The CDR3: CTSSQGQSLAKNIQYF.

The chain has TRBV10-3 and TRBJ2-5. The CDR3 has 15 residues. The germline gives CDR1 ENHRY, CDR2 SYGVKD. This CDR3 reads CAISSSDNYQETQYF.

V is TRBV20-1 and J is TRBJ2-7; without DNA, the TCRdb call of TRBD1 cannot be checked. Germline V gene data show CDR1 as DFQATT and CDR2 as SNEGSKA (reference sequence). This CDR3 is built from 14 residues. CDR3 in amino acids: CSVERDTDSYEQYF.

This sequence joins TRBV20-1 and TRBJ1-2. Germline V gives CDR1 DFQATT, CDR2 SNEGSKA (reference sequence). This CDR3 is 13 amino acids long. CDR3 amino acids: CSAEGPMTHGYTF.

This chain connects TRBV20-1 to TRBJ1-2. This CDR3 is 15 amino acids long. In germline, CDR1 is DFQATT, CDR2 SNEGSKA (reference sequence). CDR3 region: CSARDLWRRNYGYTF.

The rearrangement links TRBV27 to TRBJ1-3. The germline CDR1 and CDR2 sequences are MNHEY and SMNVEV (reference sequence). The CDR3 contains 13 residues. CDR3 in amino acids: CASRPIAGNTIYF.

The rearrangement joins TRBV28 to TRBJ2-5; TCRdb's D gene call, TRBD2, goes unchecked for lack of DNA. The germline gives CDR1 MDHEN, CDR2 SYDVKM. The CDR3 totals 15 residues. The CDR3 sequence: CASSLGLADQETQYF.

The chain recombines TRBV2 with TRBJ1-1. Germline assignment: CDR1 SNHLY and CDR2 FYNNEI. The CDR3 is 14 residues long. This CDR3 reads CASSDSLVGTEAFF.

The CDR3 region is CASSLGLDYEQYF. This sequence joins TRBV11-2 and TRBJ2-7. This CDR3 spans 13 amino acids. From germline, CDR1 is SGHAT and CDR2 FQNNGV.

The chain carries TRBV2 and TRBJ1-1. Per germline, CDR1 SNHLY and CDR2 FYNNEI. The CDR3 runs to 12 residues. The CDR3 is CASTPGTTEAFF.

The chain recombines TRBV6-4 with TRBJ1-1; TCRdb selects TRBD1, and the lack of DNA leaves this call unchecked. Per the germline V gene, CDR1 is MRHNA and CDR2 is SNTAGT. The length of the CDR3 is 19 residues. The CDR3 protein is CASSDSFAQGRSLYTEAFF.

The rearrangement links TRBV15 to TRBJ2-5; the TRBD2 assignment by TCRdb is unverifiable without DNA. CDR1 is LNHNV and CDR2 is YYDKDF in the germline V gene (reference sequence). The CDR3 runs 17 residues. CDR3 in amino acids: CATSGFLAGGPKETQYF.

The chain combines TRBV9 with TRBJ2-3. The CDR3 contains 15 residues. The V gene's germline CDR1 is SGDLS and CDR2 YYNGEE. The CDR3 reads CASSVGARDTDTQYF.

Considering frequency, this clonotype is medium-sized (0.01 to 0.1%). The chain couples TRBV29-1 to TRBJ2-7; as DNA is missing, the TRBD1 call by TCRdb cannot be tested. The CDR3 covers 12 residues. Germline CDR1 and CDR2: SQVTM and ANQGSEA. The CDR3: CSAGQGAREQYF.

The chain links TRBV13 to TRBJ1-3; TCRdb lists TRBD1, though no DNA is available to test this call. This CDR3 has 13 residues. Germline V gives CDR1 PRHDT, CDR2 FYEKMQ (reference sequence). CDR3 protein: CASSRDGRNTIYF.

The V call is TRBV3-1, the J call TRBJ2-5; absent DNA, TCRdb's TRBD1 call cannot be checked. The length of the CDR3 is 13 residues. Per the germline V gene, CDR1 is LGHDT and CDR2 is YNNKEL (reference sequence). This CDR3 reads CASSPWGSETQYF.